Listed here are 23 T cell receptor beta chains from one sample, sequenced in a study of Graves' ophthalmopathy and Graves' hyperthyroidism. Amplified TCR beta CDR3 regions were obtained using RNA transcripts as template. First-round RT-PCR relied on HTBI primers, and a second-round multiplex PCR came next. Each CDR3 protein is one row after TCRdb ran MiXCR on the multiplex PCR reads. This table holds more than 550,000 distinct CDR3 sequences, over 40% found once. Sequencing was done on a sample of peripheral blood. Source of these receptors: an adult man with Graves' ophthalmopathy.

The chain joins TRBV25-1 to TRBJ1-1; 9 bases fit TRBD1. Germline assignment: CDR1 MGHDK and CDR2 SYGVNS. The CDR3 covers 16 residues. Germline trimming cut 8 bases from V and 1 base from J; bases unmatched to any gene: 11. CDR3 loop: CASSPPKTGGNTEAFF. The CDR3 DNA sequence: TGTGCCAGCTCACCACCGAAGACAGGGGGGAACACTGAAGCTTTCTTT.

This clonotype was observed many times. The chain has TRBV5-1 and TRBJ1-1; unclear D gene. Germline V CDR1 and CDR2: SGHRS, YFSETQ. With 4 bases removed from V and 5 bases from J, the gap between germline ends came to 9 bases. This CDR3 comprises 12 residues. CDR3 sequence: CASSQTGTEAFF. CDR3 DNA sequence: TGCGCCAGCAGCCAAACCGGGACTGAAGCTTTCTTT.

J is TRBJ1-4 and V is TRBV29-1; 7 bases map to TRBD1. The CDR3 extends over 13 amino acids. V trimming: 8 bases; J trimming: 0 bases; junction bases outside the gene matches: 3. The germline V gene has CDR1 SQVTM and CDR2 ANQGSEA. The CDR3 spells CSFGTATNEKLFF. The DNA of the CDR3 is TGCAGCTTCGGGACAGCAACTAATGAAAAACTGTTTTTT.

A single count supports this clonotype. This rearrangement joins TRBV29-1 to TRBJ1-1, with a weak D call TRBD1 (5 bases). This CDR3 region has 14 residues. From germline, CDR1 is SQVTM and CDR2 ANQGSEA. The CDR3 DNA is TGCATCGCGGGGGTCGGGGGACGCCACACTGAAGCTTTCTTT. This translates into CIAGVGGRHTEAFF. The variable domain in full, completed from reference TRBV29-1 and TRBJ1-1, reads SAVISQKPSRDICQRGTSLTIQCQVDSQVTMMFWYRQQPGQSLTLIATANQGSEATYESGFVIDKFPISRPNLTFSTLTVSNMSPEDSSIYLCIAGVGGRHTEAFFGQGTRLTVV.

This clonotype was observed many times. The rearrangement joins TRBV6-5 to TRBJ1-6, with TRBD1 matching over 8 bases. The ends lost 2 bases at V and 10 bases at J; junction bases unmatched: 7. The germline V gene encodes CDR1 MNHEY and CDR2 SVGAGI. The CDR3 loop spans 15 amino acids. The DNA of the CDR3 is TGTGCCAGCAGTTACCATGGGGACAGGACCTCACCCCTCCACTTT. The encoded protein is CASSYHGDRTSPLHF.

This clonotype has ten or more counts. The chain recombines TRBV6-6 with TRBJ1-1; D perhaps matches TRBD1 (6 bases). Trimming pared 7 bases from V and 2 bases from J, leaving 17 bases between. Germline V gives CDR1 MNHNY, CDR2 SVGAGI (reference sequence). The CDR3 has 15 amino acids. The CDR3 bases are TGTGCCAGCATCTTGATGGGGACACCTAACACTGAAGCTTTCTTT. As protein: CASILMGTPNTEAFF.

A note on this clonotype: Mismatch with germline at one junction end may stem from a read error. CDR3 sequence (DNA): TGCAGCGTTGAAGAGACCGCCTTT. This encodes CSVEETAF. The J gene is TRBJ1-1, the V gene TRBV29-1; D remains ambiguous. Germline V gene data show CDR1 as SQVTM and CDR2 as ANQGSEA. This CDR3 has 8 amino acids.

This chain joins TRBV7-2 and TRBJ1-4; no clear D. The CDR3 contains 16 residues. Per the germline V gene, CDR1 is SGHTA and CDR2 is FQGNSA. V dropped 1 base and J dropped 6 bases, with 15 bases sitting between them. The CDR3 spells CASSLDGSSYHEKLFF. The CDR3 bases are TGTGCCAGCAGCTTAGACGGGTCGTCGTACCATGAAAAACTGTTTTTT.

On this clonotype itself: With a much larger clone just one base away, this may be a read error. The chain is built from TRBV3-1 and TRBJ2-7, with D unresolved. The CDR3 has 12 residues. The V and J ends lost 3 bases and 0 bases respectively, with 3 bases between them. From germline, CDR1 is LGHDT and CDR2 YNNKEL (reference sequence). CDR3 amino acids: CASSHSSYEQYF. As DNA, the CDR3 is TGTGCCAGCAGCCATAGCTCCTACGAGCAGTACTTC.

In this sample, this clonotype turned up many times. The CDR3 sequence: CASSDLTGTEETQYF. The CDR3 DNA follows: TGTGCCAGCAGTGACTTAACCGGGACAGAAGAGACCCAGTACTTC. This chain joins TRBV25-1 and TRBJ2-5; 7 nucleotides line up with TRBD1. The germline gives CDR1 MGHDK, CDR2 SYGVNS. V was pared by 3 bases and J by 3 bases, with 7 bases of the junction left unmatched. This CDR3 is 15 amino acids long.

This clonotype has ten or more counts. The rearrangement links TRBV10-3 to TRBJ1-3; D not certain. This CDR3 is built from 14 residues. The germline gives CDR1 ENHRY, CDR2 SYGVKD. Between the trimmed V and J ends, which lost 8 bases and 0 bases, there was a span of 11 bases. The CDR3 nucleotides read TGTGCCATCTCCCCACAGCTCTCTGGAAACACCATATATTTT. It specifies CAISPQLSGNTIYF.

This clonotype was counted ten times or more. This chain uses TRBV7-9 with TRBJ1-2; TRBD1 is a possible D gene (5 bases). V was trimmed by 3 bases and J by 2 bases, leaving 10 bases between them. CDR3 length equals 14 residues. Germline lookup yields CDR1 SEHNR and CDR2 FQNEAQ (reference sequence). The CDR3 nucleotides are TGTGCCAGCAGCTTCAGGGACGGGAACTATGGCTACACCTTC. The encoded protein is CASSFRDGNYGYTF.

This clonotype was recorded many times. CDR3 nucleotide sequence: TGTGCCAGCAGCCAACGGGCGAACACTGAAGCTTTCTTT. Translating gives CASSQRANTEAFF. The rearrangement joins TRBV14 to TRBJ1-1; D is undetermined. This CDR3 has 13 amino acids. Germline CDR1 reads SGHDN; CDR2 reads FVKESK. Trimming removed 2 bases at V and 1 base at J, with 5 bases between.

There are a few counts of this clonotype. The chain carries TRBV6-6 and TRBJ1-6; 9 bases align to TRBD1. Germline V CDR1 and CDR2: MNHNY, SVGAGI (reference sequence). Trimming removed 5 bases from V and 7 bases from J; junction bases left unmatched: 9. The CDR3 contains 16 residues. The CDR3, as DNA: TGTGCCAGCAGTGAACGCCGGACAGGGGTGAATTCACCCCTCCACTTT. Its protein is CASSERRTGVNSPLHF.

This clonotype was observed at least ten times. The V and J genes are TRBV2 and TRBJ1-4, with TRBD1 as a possible D gene (5 bases). The V and J ends lost 1 base and 7 bases respectively, with 13 bases between them. Germline V gene lookup returns CDR1 SNHLY and CDR2 FYNNEI. The CDR3 totals 15 residues. The CDR3 region is CASSEGEGSVEKLFF. CDR3 sequence (DNA): TGTGCCAGCAGTGAAGGGGAGGGGTCTGTTGAAAAACTGTTTTTT.

Many counts were recorded for this clonotype. This sequence joins TRBV9 and TRBJ1-5; 7 nucleotides agree with TRBD1. With 3 bases clipped from V and 0 bases from J, the junction kept 3 bases outside the gene matches. Germline CDR1 SGDLS, CDR2 YYNGEE. CDR3 size: 15 residues. CDR3 amino acids: CASSARGGSNQPQHF. In DNA form, the CDR3 reads TGTGCCAGCAGCGCCAGGGGGGGTAGCAATCAGCCCCAGCATTTT.

The gene calls are TRBV7-9 and TRBJ1-2, with 7 positions matching TRBD1. Germline assignment: CDR1 SEHNR and CDR2 FQNEAQ (reference sequence). The CDR3 extends over 16 amino acids. Losses at the gene ends were 3 bases for V and 4 bases for J; bases not matched to a gene: 11. The CDR3 protein is CASSFFASGGVYGYTF. The DNA of the CDR3 is TGTGCCAGCAGCTTTTTTGCGTCAGGGGGTGTCTATGGCTACACCTTC. Drawing the rest from reference TRBV7-9 and TRBJ1-2, the complete variable domain is DTGVSQNPRHKITKRGQNVTFRCDPISEHNRLYWYRQTLGQGPEFLTYFQNEAQLEKSRLLSDRFSAERPKGSFSTLEIQRTEQGDSAMYLCASSFFASGGVYGYTFGSGTRLTVV.

V is TRBV5-1 and J is TRBJ1-2; tentatively, D is TRBD1 (5 bases). Germline CDR1 is SGHRS and CDR2 is YFSETQ. The CDR3 contains 15 residues. V gave up 1 base and J gave up 4 bases, with 14 bases separating them. The CDR3 sequence is CASSLTGETVYGYTF. CDR3 coding DNA: TGCGCCAGCAGCTTGACCGGGGAGACAGTCTATGGCTACACCTTC. Based on the CDR3 plus reference TRBV5-1 and TRBJ1-2, the full variable domain is KAGVTQTPRYLIKTRGQQVTLSCSPISGHRSVSWYQQTPGQGLQFLFEYFSETQRNKGNFPGRFSGRQFSNSRSEMNVSTLELGDSALYLCASSLTGETVYGYTFGSGTRLTVV.

J is TRBJ2-6 and V is TRBV29-1; D ambiguous. The CDR3 spans 15 residues. V shed 8 bases and J shed 0 bases, with 14 bases lying between them. Germline V gene lookup returns CDR1 SQVTM and CDR2 ANQGSEA. CDR3 bases: TGCAGCTTAGTAGGGCAGTACTCTGGGGCCAACGTCCTGACTTTC. This encodes CSLVGQYSGANVLTF.

The CDR3, as DNA: TGTGCCAGCAGCTCCCCCGGGACGGAGTACGAGCAGTACTTC. Its translation: CASSSPGTEYEQYF. The gene calls are TRBV7-2 and TRBJ2-7; D could derive from TRBD1 or TRBD2 (5 bases each). The CDR3 contains 14 residues. Trimming took 4 bases from V and 4 from J, leaving 14 bases between them. Germline values: CDR1 SGHTA, CDR2 FQGNSA.

Turning to this clonotype: The junction departs from germline at one end; a sequencing error may be responsible. The chain joins TRBV4-1 to TRBJ1-2, with D unclear. The CDR3 contains 17 residues. Germline values: CDR1 MGHRA, CDR2 YSYEKL. This chain's CDR3 is CASSQDHIGQRAEGYTF. The DNA for the CDR3 is TGTGCCAGCAGCCAAGATCACATTGGGCAGAGGGCCGAGGGCTACACCTTC.

CDR3 bases: TGTGCCAGCAGTGACGTCGGGGGGGACACTGAAGCTTTCTTT. This codes for CASSDVGGDTEAFF. The chain combines TRBV2 with TRBJ1-1, with D perhaps TRBD1 (5 bases). V lost 3 bases and J 3 bases, leaving 11 bases between the germline ends. The CDR3 has 14 residues. The germline CDR1 and CDR2 sequences are SNHLY and FYNNEI.

This clonotype was seen a few times. The chain is built from TRBV30 and TRBJ2-7; 8 nucleotides line up with TRBD1. V was clipped by 0 bases and J by 4 bases; unmatched bases: 8. This CDR3 region has 15 residues. Per germline, CDR1 GTSNPN and CDR2 SVGIG (reference sequence). CDR3 nucleotides: TGTGCCTGGAGTGTCGGGCCAGGGGGCGAATACGAGCAGTACTTC. This codes for CAWSVGPGGEYEQYF. Full variable domain (outside the CDR3, taken from reference TRBV30 and TRBJ2-7): SQTIHQWPATLVQPVGSPLSLECTVEGTSNPNLYWYRQAAGRGLQLLFYSVGIGQISSEVPQNLSASRPQDRQFILSSKKLLLSDSGFYLCAWSVGPGGEYEQYFGPGTRLTVT.